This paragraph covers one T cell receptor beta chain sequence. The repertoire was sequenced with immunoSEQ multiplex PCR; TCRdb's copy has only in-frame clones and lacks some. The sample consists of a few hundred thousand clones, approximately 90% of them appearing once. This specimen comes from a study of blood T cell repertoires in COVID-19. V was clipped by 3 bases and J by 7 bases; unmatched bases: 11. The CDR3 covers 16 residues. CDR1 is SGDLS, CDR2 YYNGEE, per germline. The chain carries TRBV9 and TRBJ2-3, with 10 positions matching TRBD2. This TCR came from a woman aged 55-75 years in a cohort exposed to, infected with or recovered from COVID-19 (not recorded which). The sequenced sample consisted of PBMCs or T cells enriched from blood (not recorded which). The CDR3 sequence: CASSGLAGENPYTQYF. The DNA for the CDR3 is TGTGCCAGCAGCGGCCTAGCGGGAGAGAATCCTTATACGCAGTATTTT.